Detailed here is one TCR beta chain. Its antigen remains unidentified. PCR employed 60 Vbeta and 13 Jbeta primers. Sequenced by immunoSEQ multiplex PCR; TCRdb stores in-frame clones only, minus some. This sample carries under 95,000 clones, roughly 75% of them seen once, and the ten largest clones take approximately 2.3%. V was trimmed by 7 bases and J by 11 bases, leaving 14 bases between them. The CDR3 is 11 residues long. Looked up from germline, CDR1 is SNHLY and CDR2 is FYNNEI. These data are taken from a study of cytomegalovirus exposure and HLA in healthy donors. Findings of the study overall: CMV serostatus was the sole immune exposure data available.

Source material: PBMCs. The rearrangement joins TRBV2 to TRBJ1-1; TRBD1 is a possible D gene (6 bases). This TCR came from a middle-aged man in good health and CMV-seronegative. The CDR3 DNA sequence: TGTGCCAGCATCGAGGGGGTATCGGCTTTCTTT. The encoded protein is CASIEGVSAFF.